This paragraph reports one TCR beta chain. Antigen specificity is unknown. The data stem from a study of T cell responses to AZD1222 COVID-19 vaccine. In the study overall: Analysis merged second doses at about 4 or about 12 weeks. Whole-study findings and limits: Every sample of the repertoires postdated the peak T cell response. Among those given AZD1222, only six were seropositive at baseline. Donors, mostly white British, included more females; clonal diversity was possibly underestimated.

V shed 8 bases and J shed 5 bases, with 13 bases lying between them. Germline V lookup: CDR1 SNHLY, CDR2 FYNNEI. This CDR3 comprises 13 residues. Repertoires were generated with immunoSEQ multiplex PCR, while TCRdb's copy carries only in-frame clones and drops some. This sample has more than 75,000 clones, with roughly nine tenths found just once. The sequences come from peripheral blood, collected on day 0 of AZD1222 vaccination. This receptor was obtained from an adult in good health. V usage is TRBV2 and J usage is TRBJ2-1; D uncertain. The CDR3 region is CASGRDNHNEQFF. CDR3 nucleotide sequence: TGTGCCAGCGGTAGGGATAACCACAATGAGCAGTTCTTC.